This record concerns one T cell receptor beta chain sequence. Its specificity is not known. V was clipped by 2 bases and J by 1 base, with 6 bases between them. The CDR3 totals 14 residues. Germline V gene lookup returns CDR1 MGHRA and CDR2 YSYEKL. These data belong to a study of regulatory T cells in long-lasting Graves disease. Building the TCR beta libraries relied on iRepertoire HTBI primers, and CDR3 regions underwent Arm-PCR. TCRdb recomputed calls from the multiplex PCR reads with MiXCR, one row per CDR3 protein. Seen here are 700,000 or so distinct CDR3 sequences, 30% observed once, and the top ten hold 40% to 55%. The time point denotes: persistent/refractory GD, antithyroid drugs over 5 years with positive TRAb. Preparation of the TCR library used RNA extracted from PBMCs. General study results and limits: The study found lower TCR diversity in persistent Graves' patients than in newly diagnosed ones. Accuracy could have been hurt by small sample size. Sharing of public clonotypes was greater in persistent patients (about 2,500) than in new patients (approximately 940).

This chain connects TRBV4-1 to TRBJ1-5; D gene uncertain. The origin of this receptor is a female donor with Graves disease. The sample here was peripheral blood mononuclear cells (PBMCs), taken when the disease was refractory, from a patient treated with antithyroid drugs. CDR3 DNA: TGCGCCAGCAGCCAAATAGGGAGCAATCAGCCCCAGCATTTT. It yields the protein CASSQIGSNQPQHF.